This T cell receptor (beta chain) stems from a study of graft-versus-host responses after intestinal transplantation. Study-wide findings and caveats: The recipient marrow held GvH clones, and some of them showed up first in ileum or blood.

Profiling relied on immunoSEQ multiplex PCR, and the TCRdb table lists in-frame clones only, not all of them. The sample yields around 110,000 clones, roughly nine tenths seen once. The CDR3 runs to 11 residues. Germline V gene lookup returns CDR1 SEHNR and CDR2 FQNEAQ (reference sequence). Trimming removed 5 bases at V and 7 bases at J, with 8 bases between. This clone was detected once. The target antigen is unknown. The chain carries TRBV7-9 and TRBJ1-2, with TRBD1 as a possible D gene (5 bases). The origin of this receptor is a human donor who received an intestinal transplant. Sequences were derived from unstimulated CD4+ T cells sorted from spleen or lymph node cells, sampled before intestinal transplant. CDR3 protein: CASSPGFGYTF. CDR3 nucleotides: TGTGCCAGCAGCCCAGGGTTTGGCTACACCTTC.